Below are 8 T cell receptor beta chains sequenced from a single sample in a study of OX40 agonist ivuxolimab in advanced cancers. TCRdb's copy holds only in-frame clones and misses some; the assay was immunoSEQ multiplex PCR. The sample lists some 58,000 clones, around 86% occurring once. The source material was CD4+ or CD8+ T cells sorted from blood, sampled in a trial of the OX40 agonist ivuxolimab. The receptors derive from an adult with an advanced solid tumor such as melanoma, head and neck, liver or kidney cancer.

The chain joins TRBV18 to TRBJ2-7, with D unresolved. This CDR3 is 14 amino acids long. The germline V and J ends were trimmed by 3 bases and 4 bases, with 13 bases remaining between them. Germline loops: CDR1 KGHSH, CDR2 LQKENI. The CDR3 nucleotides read TGTGCCAGCTCACCGGCAAGCGTGGGTTACGAGCAGTACTTC. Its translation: CASSPASVGYEQYF.

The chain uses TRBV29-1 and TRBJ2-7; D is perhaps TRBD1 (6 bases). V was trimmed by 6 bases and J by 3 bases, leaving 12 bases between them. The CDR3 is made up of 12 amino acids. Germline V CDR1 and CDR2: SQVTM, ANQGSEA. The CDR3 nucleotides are TGCAGCGTCGACAGGAAATGCTACGAGCAGTACTTC. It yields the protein CSVDRKCYEQYF.

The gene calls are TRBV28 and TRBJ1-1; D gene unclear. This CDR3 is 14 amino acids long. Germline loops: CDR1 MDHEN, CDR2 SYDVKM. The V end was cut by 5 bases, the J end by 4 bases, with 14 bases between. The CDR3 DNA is TGTGCCAGCAGTCCCCACCGAAGGAGCACTGAAGCTTTCTTT. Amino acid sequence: CASSPHRRSTEAFF.

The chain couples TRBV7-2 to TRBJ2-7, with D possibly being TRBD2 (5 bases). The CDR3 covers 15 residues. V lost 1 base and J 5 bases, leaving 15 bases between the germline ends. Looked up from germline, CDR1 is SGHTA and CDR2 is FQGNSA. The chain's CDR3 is CASSLGREYVDEQYF. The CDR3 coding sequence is TGTGCCAGCAGCTTAGGAAGGGAGTATGTCGACGAGCAGTACTTC.

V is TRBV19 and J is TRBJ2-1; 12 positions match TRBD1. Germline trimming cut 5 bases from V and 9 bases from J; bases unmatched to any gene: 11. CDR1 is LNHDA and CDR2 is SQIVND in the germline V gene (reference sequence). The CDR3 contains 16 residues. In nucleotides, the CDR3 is TGTGCCAGTAGTTCAGGGGGGACAGGGGGCTTCGGTGAGCAGTTCTTC. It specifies CASSSGGTGGFGEQFF.

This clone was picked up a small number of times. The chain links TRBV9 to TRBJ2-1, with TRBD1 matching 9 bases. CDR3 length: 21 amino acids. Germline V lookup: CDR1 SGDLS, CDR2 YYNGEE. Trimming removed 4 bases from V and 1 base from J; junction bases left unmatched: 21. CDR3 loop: CASSPPQAGRRGTGSYNEQFF. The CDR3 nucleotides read TGTGCCAGCAGCCCCCCACAGGCAGGAAGGAGAGGGACAGGGTCCTACAATGAGCAGTTCTTC. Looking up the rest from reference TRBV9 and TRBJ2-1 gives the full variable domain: DSGVTQTPKHLITATGQRVTLRCSPRSGDLSVYWYQQSLDQGLQFLIQYYNGEERAKGNILERFSAQQFPDLHSELNLSSLELGDSALYFCASSPPQAGRRGTGSYNEQFFGPGTRLTVL.

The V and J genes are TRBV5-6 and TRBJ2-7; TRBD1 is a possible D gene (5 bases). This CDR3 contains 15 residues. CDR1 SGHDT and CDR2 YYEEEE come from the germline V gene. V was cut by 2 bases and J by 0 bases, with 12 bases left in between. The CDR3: CASSLGQGDSYEQYF. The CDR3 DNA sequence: TGTGCCAGCAGCTTAGGGCAGGGCGACTCCTACGAGCAGTACTTC.

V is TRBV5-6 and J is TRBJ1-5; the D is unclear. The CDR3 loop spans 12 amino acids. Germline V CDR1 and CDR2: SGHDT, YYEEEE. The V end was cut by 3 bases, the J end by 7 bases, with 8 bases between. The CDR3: CASSSLGQPQHF. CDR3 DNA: TGTGCCAGCAGCTCCCTAGGGCAGCCCCAGCATTTT.